This passage covers 22 T cell receptor beta chains from one sample sequenced in a study of T cell responses to AZD1222 COVID-19 vaccine. Repertoires were generated with immunoSEQ multiplex PCR, while TCRdb's copy carries only in-frame clones and drops some. The sample lists approximately 200,000 clones; around 86% were seen once. The sample was peripheral blood, taken on day 0 of MenACWY control vaccination. These receptors were collected from an adult in good health.

This chain links TRBV28 with TRBJ2-1; D might be TRBD2 (6 bases). Between the trimmed V and J ends, which lost 3 bases and 0 bases, there was a span of 9 bases. CDR1 and CDR2 (germline): MDHEN, SYDVKM. The CDR3 spans 15 residues. CDR3: CASSFAGSSYNEQFF. CDR3 in DNA: TGTGCCAGCAGTTTCGCGGGGAGCTCCTACAATGAGCAGTTCTTC.

DNA for the CDR3: TGTGCCAGCAGCCAAGTGACCGGCGCCGGGAACACTGAAGCTTTCTTT. Residues: CASSQVTGAGNTEAFF. This chain joins TRBV4-2 and TRBJ1-1; no definite D call. The CDR3 sequence is 16 residues long. The germline V and J ends were trimmed by 1 base and 1 base, with 13 bases remaining between them. CDR1 LGHNA and CDR2 YNFKEQ come from the germline V gene.

The chain is built from TRBV5-6 and TRBJ2-1, with 8 bases matching TRBD2. The V gene end was trimmed by 4 bases and the J gene end by 8 bases; junction bases not matched to a gene: 8. Germline assignment: CDR1 SGHDT and CDR2 YYEEEE. CDR3 size: 14 residues. The CDR3 DNA is TGTGCCAGCAGCCGCCGGACTAGCATCGATGAGCAGTTCTTC. Translated, it gives CASSRRTSIDEQFF.

V is TRBV2 and J is TRBJ2-4; 7 nucleotides align to TRBD2. The length of the CDR3 is 16 residues. The J segment lost 0 bases and the V segment lost 4 bases, leaving 6 bases of the junction unmatched. Germline V gives CDR1 SNHLY, CDR2 FYNNEI. CDR3 in amino acids: CASSVKGLIAKNIQYF. The CDR3 DNA is TGTGCCAGCAGTGTCAAGGGACTAATAGCCAAAAACATTCAGTACTTC.

The chain recombines TRBV6-6 with TRBJ1-4; 7 nucleotides line up with TRBD1. The CDR3 has 14 amino acids. The V gene's germline CDR1 is MNHNY and CDR2 SVGAGI (reference sequence). The trim removed 8 bases at V and 5 bases at J, leaving 8 bases unmatched. The CDR3 sequence: CASGTRGRNEKLFF. CDR3 nucleotide sequence: TGTGCCAGCGGGACCAGGGGGAGGAATGAAAAACTGTTTTTT.

V usage is TRBV5-1 and J usage is TRBJ2-1; TRBD2 matches 13 bases. V lost 7 bases to trimming and J lost 13 bases; unmatched junction nucleotides: 8. CDR1 is SGHRS, CDR2 YFSETQ, per germline. The CDR3 length is 13 residues. DNA of the CDR3: TGCGCCAGCTCCCCGGGACTAGCGGGGCCTCAGTTCTTC. Encoded protein: CASSPGLAGPQFF. Together with reference TRBV5-1 and TRBJ2-1, the CDR3 gives the full variable domain: KAGVTQTPRYLIKTRGQQVTLSCSPISGHRSVSWYQQTPGQGLQFLFEYFSETQRNKGNFPGRFSGRQFSNSRSEMNVSTLELGDSALYLCASSPGLAGPQFFGPGTRLTVL.

The chain is built from TRBV7-3 and TRBJ2-3; D remains unclear. Trimming removed 4 bases from V and 4 bases from J, with 6 bases in between. This CDR3 comprises 12 residues. Germline CDR1 and CDR2: SGHTA and FQGTGA. CDR3 in DNA: TGTGCCAGCAGCTCGCCAGCAGATACGCAGTATTTT. Its protein product is CASSSPADTQYF.

A word on this clone: The same CDR3 is also encoded by other DNA sequences in this sample. V gene TRBV7-9 combines with J gene TRBJ1-5; maybe TRBD1 (5 bases). The V gene lost 5 bases and the J gene lost 3 bases, with 8 bases spanning the gap. The CDR3 is 13 residues long. Germline assignment: CDR1 SEHNR and CDR2 FQNEAQ (reference sequence). The CDR3 loop reads CASSRQSNQPQHF. CDR3 DNA: TGTGCCAGCAGCCGACAGTCCAATCAGCCCCAGCATTTT.

The rearrangement links TRBV6-5 to TRBJ2-2, with D perhaps matching TRBD1 (6 bases). CDR1 is MNHEY and CDR2 is SVGAGI in the germline V gene. Between the trimmed V and J ends, which lost 5 bases and 8 bases, there was a span of 18 bases. The CDR3 consists of 15 residues. CDR3 sequence reads: CASSNQGTTGGELFF. The CDR3 nucleotides read TGTGCCAGCAGTAATCAAGGGACAACGGGTGGGGAGCTGTTTTTT.

The V call is TRBV7-9, the J call TRBJ2-7; 9 nucleotides line up with TRBD2. This CDR3 comprises 15 residues. The V and J ends lost 4 bases and 6 bases, in that order; junction bases with no gene match: 10. The V gene's germline CDR1 is SEHNR and CDR2 FQNEAQ (reference sequence). The CDR3 nucleotides read TGTGCCAGCAGCTCGACGGCTAGCGGGGTGATCGAGCAGTACTTC. It yields the protein CASSSTASGVIEQYF.

This chain joins TRBV5-1 and TRBJ2-5; D not certain. The V and J ends lost 2 bases and 4 bases respectively, with 9 bases between them. This CDR3 is 13 amino acids long. CDR1 SGHRS and CDR2 YFSETQ come from the germline V gene. The DNA for the CDR3 is TGCGCCAGCAGCTTACAGTCCGCAGAGACCCAGTACTTC. Amino acids: CASSLQSAETQYF.

This sequence joins TRBV30 and TRBJ2-1; no clear D. The CDR3 loop spans 15 amino acids. V was pared by 3 bases and J by 0 bases, with 12 bases between. The germline V gene encodes CDR1 GTSNPN and CDR2 SVGIG (reference sequence). The CDR3 DNA follows: TGTGCCTGGAGCCTGACATTAAGCTCCTACAATGAGCAGTTCTTC. Its protein product is CAWSLTLSSYNEQFF. The entire variable domain, with the rest obtained from reference TRBV30 and TRBJ2-1, is as follows: SQTIHQWPATLVQPVGSPLSLECTVEGTSNPNLYWYRQAAGRGLQLLFYSVGIGQISSEVPQNLSASRPQDRQFILSSKKLLLSDSGFYLCAWSLTLSSYNEQFFGPGTRLTVL.

Of note for this clone: This same CDR3 is encoded by further DNA sequences in the sample. V and J are TRBV19 and TRBJ1-2; TRBD1 agrees at 8 bases. This CDR3 contains 14 residues. Germline CDR1 reads LNHDA; CDR2 reads SQIVND (reference sequence). V lost 1 base to trimming and J lost 5 bases; unmatched junction nucleotides: 3. This CDR3 is CASSIAGGAYGYTF. The DNA for the CDR3 is TGTGCCAGTAGTATAGCAGGGGGCGCTTATGGCTACACCTTC.

The rearrangement joins TRBV7-2 to TRBJ2-7; TRBD1 aligns across 7 bases. The CDR3 is 13 amino acids. CDR1 is SGHTA and CDR2 is FQGNSA in the germline V gene. The V segment lost 3 bases and the J segment 3 bases; nucleotides outside the gene matches: 2. The DNA for the CDR3 is TGTGCCAGCAGCTTTAGACAGGGCTACGAGCAGTACTTC. The encoded protein is CASSFRQGYEQYF.

The CDR3 protein is CASSQEWGAYNEQFF. The CDR3 nucleotides read TGCGCCAGCAGCCAAGAATGGGGCGCCTACAATGAGCAGTTCTTC. This rearrangement joins TRBV4-1 to TRBJ2-1, with a possible D match to TRBD1 (5 bases). V shed 0 bases and J shed 2 bases, with 8 bases lying between them. Germline CDR1 reads MGHRA; CDR2 reads YSYEKL. The CDR3 is made up of 15 amino acids.

The chain carries TRBV29-1 and TRBJ2-2, with D unresolved. The germline V gene has CDR1 SQVTM and CDR2 ANQGSEA. The CDR3 consists of 14 residues. The germline V and J ends were trimmed by 1 base and 4 bases, with 10 bases remaining between them. As DNA, the CDR3 is TGCAGCGTTGAAGGGGCGCTGGGCACCGGGGAGCTGTTTTTT. Translated, it gives CSVEGALGTGELFF.

The genes are TRBV28 and TRBJ1-2; TRBD1 matches 8 bases. V was pared by 6 bases and J by 0 bases, with 6 bases of the junction left unmatched. Germline assignment: CDR1 MDHEN and CDR2 SYDVKM. CDR3 length: 15 amino acids. CDR3 region: CASSNSGGSNYGYTF. The CDR3 DNA follows: TGTGCCAGCAGCAACTCAGGGGGCTCTAACTATGGCTACACCTTC.

The chain links TRBV3-1 (or the pseudogene TRBV3-2) to TRBJ2-1, with a possible D match to TRBD2 (6 bases). The germline V gene encodes CDR1 LGHDT and CDR2 YNNKEL (reference sequence). V lost 4 bases and J lost 1, with 11 bases in between. CDR3 length equals 15 residues. CDR3 sequence: CASSPGLPSYNEQFF. DNA of the CDR3: TGTGCCAGCAGCCCGGGACTTCCGTCCTACAATGAGCAGTTCTTC.

The chain combines TRBV29-1 with TRBJ2-1; D unresolved. Germline-derived CDR1 and CDR2 are SQVTM and ANQGSEA. The CDR3 runs to 13 residues. CDR3: CSIRNGAYNEQFF. CDR3 coding DNA: TGCTCCATCCGAAACGGAGCATACAATGAGCAGTTCTTC.

This chain links TRBV28 with TRBJ1-2, with D hard to call. Germline lookup yields CDR1 MDHEN and CDR2 SYDVKM. CDR3 length: 12 amino acids. The V and J ends lost 2 bases and 5 bases respectively, with 6 bases between them. The CDR3 region has the DNA TGTGCCAGCAGTTTAGGAGCTTATGGCTACACCTTC. Amino acids: CASSLGAYGYTF.

V is TRBV4-3 and J is TRBJ1-4, with D hard to call. The V gene's germline CDR1 is LGHNA and CDR2 YSLEER. V shed 1 base and J shed 4 bases, with 7 bases lying between them. The CDR3 length is 14 residues. In DNA, the CDR3 is TGCGCCAGCAGCCAAGTGGACCGTAATGAAAAACTGTTTTTT. Translated: CASSQVDRNEKLFF.

This rearrangement joins TRBV29-1 to TRBJ1-1, with D possibly being TRBD1 (5 bases). Per germline, CDR1 SQVTM and CDR2 ANQGSEA. V gave up 4 bases and J gave up 4 bases, with 13 bases separating them. The CDR3 spans 13 residues. The CDR3 bases are TGCAGCGTTGTATCAGGGCTGGGCACTGAAGCTTTCTTT. Residues: CSVVSGLGTEAFF.